This T cell receptor beta chain was sequenced for a study of CD8 T cells in ankylosing spondylitis. Each CDR3 protein gets one entry after TCRdb re-called the 5' RACE reads with MiXCR. The data contain 200,000 to 250,000 distinct CDR3 sequences, around 25% of them singletons. V lost 2 bases, J lost 3 bases, and 4 bases stayed unmatched. The CDR3 sequence is 15 residues long. CDR1 and CDR2 (germline): KGHSY, FQNENV. In its sample, this clonotype was seen many times. What it binds is unknown. Points from the study as a whole: Enrichment of disease-linked clones was reportedly significant in matched ankylosing spondylitis synovial fluid. A number of the motif variants had already been described in reactive arthritis synovial fluid and blood.

The receptor's source is a male donor with ankylosing spondylitis or in good health (not recorded which). The chain recombines TRBV16 with TRBJ1-2, with 9 positions matching TRBD1. Sample: blood, either unsorted or a sorted T cell fraction (not recorded which). DNA for the CDR3: TGTGCCAGCAGCCAACCGGGACAGGGAGACTATGGCTACACCTTC. It codes for CASSQPGQGDYGYTF.